Described below is a single T cell receptor (beta chain) sequence and its context. Its matching antigen is unknown. The sample belongs to a study of T cell responses to AZD1222 COVID-19 vaccine. Study-level findings and limits: At study baseline, merely five or six AZD1222 recipients were seropositive. Spike was spanned by vaccine-associated CD4 TCRs, which were dominant at 160-218 and 743-854.

The V and J ends lost 5 bases and 5 bases, in that order; junction bases with no gene match: 7. Germline V gives CDR1 SGHAT, CDR2 FQNNGV. The CDR3 runs 14 residues. Profiling relied on immunoSEQ multiplex PCR, and the TCRdb table lists in-frame clones only, not all of them. The table includes 200,000 or so clones, 75% to 90% detected once. The chain joins TRBV11-2 to TRBJ2-7; 9 bases align to TRBD2. This specimen was peripheral blood, taken on day 0 of MenACWY control vaccination. The clonotype was recovered from an adult in good health. DNA for the CDR3: TGTGCCAGCAGCCGTATAGCGGGAGACAACGAGCAGTACTTC. This gives the protein CASSRIAGDNEQYF. Together with reference TRBV11-2 and TRBJ2-7, the CDR3 gives the full variable domain: EAGVAQSPRYKIIEKRQSVAFWCNPISGHATLYWYQQILGQGPKLLIQFQNNGVVDDSQLPKDRFSAERLKGVDSTLKIQPAKLEDSAVYLCASSRIAGDNEQYFGPGTRLTVT.